This T cell receptor (beta chain) is drawn from a study of CD8 T cells in Susac syndrome. The overall study: Clinical remission applied to roughly 8 sequenced Susac syndrome patients, and about six had active disease.

The CDR3 is 15 residues long. Germline CDR1 SGDLS, CDR2 YYNGEE. Trimming shortened V by 0 bases and J by 4 bases, and 13 bases separated the two germline ends. With random hexamers, roughly 0.45 to 1 ug RNA was reverse transcribed. A multiplex approach, immunoSEQ multiplex PCR, amplified TCR beta CDR3 across 54 Vbeta and 13 Jbeta. TCRdb analysed the immunoSEQ multiplex PCR reads with MiXCR anew, one entry per CDR3 protein. The table includes about 120,000 distinct CDR3 sequences, around 95% detected once. Sequenced: CD8+ T cells from PBMCs. The sequence was collected from a human donor with Susac syndrome. The rearrangement uses TRBV9 and TRBJ2-5, with D tentatively TRBD1 or TRBD2 (5 bases each). The CDR3 DNA reads TGTGCCAGCAGCGTAGTCGGGGCGGTTCCAGAGACCCAGTACTTC. Translating it yields CASSVVGAVPETQYF.